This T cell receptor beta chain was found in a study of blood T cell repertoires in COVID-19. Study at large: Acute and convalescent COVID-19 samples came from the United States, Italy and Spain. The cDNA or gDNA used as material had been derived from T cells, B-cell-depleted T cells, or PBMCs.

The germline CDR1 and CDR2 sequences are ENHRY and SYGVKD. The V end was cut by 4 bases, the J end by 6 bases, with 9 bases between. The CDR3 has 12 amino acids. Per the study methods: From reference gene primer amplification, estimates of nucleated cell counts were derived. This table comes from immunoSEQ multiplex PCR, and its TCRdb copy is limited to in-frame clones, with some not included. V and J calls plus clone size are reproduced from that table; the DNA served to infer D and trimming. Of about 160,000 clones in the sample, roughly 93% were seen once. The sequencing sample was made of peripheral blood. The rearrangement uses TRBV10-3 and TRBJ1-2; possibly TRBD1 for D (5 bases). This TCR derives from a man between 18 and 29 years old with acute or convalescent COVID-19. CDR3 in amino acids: CAISGQKDGYTF. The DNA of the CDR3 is TGTGCCATCAGTGGACAGAAAGATGGCTACACCTTC.